This T cell receptor (beta chain) is from a study of Graves' ophthalmopathy and Graves' hyperthyroidism. Trimming cost V 4 bases and J 2 bases; bases outside gene matches: 6. Germline V lookup: CDR1 KGHDR, CDR2 SFDVKD. The CDR3 consists of 15 residues. From RNA, the CDR3 regions of TCR beta chains were amplified and sequenced. First-round RT-PCR with HTBI primers preceded a second-round multiplex PCR. Using its own MiXCR run on the multiplex PCR reads, TCRdb lists one record per CDR3 protein. This sample has hundreds of thousands of distinct CDR3 sequences, with approximately 15% found just once. Stable hyperthyroidism was defined by absence of ophthalmopathy within 18 months of follow-up. Hyperthyroidism patients had new diagnoses, durations under 2 months, and ages of 18 to 65. Orbital computed tomography, together with clinical symptoms, serum thyroxine, TRAb and thyroid ultrasound, was used for diagnosis.

This clonotype was observed many times. Its antigen is still unknown. Study outcomes and limitations: The authors also found most expanded thyroid clonotypes above 0.001 frequency in blood.

The chain has TRBV24-1 and TRBJ1-2; TRBD1 aligns across 7 bases. The sequence was collected from a young woman with stable Graves' hyperthyroidism. Input material: peripheral blood. CDR3 nucleotide sequence: TGTGCCACCAGTGACCCCGGACAGGTGAACTATGGCTACACCTTC. It encodes CATSDPGQVNYGYTF.